Listed below are T cell receptor beta chains from one sample, sequenced in a study of cytomegalovirus exposure and HLA in healthy donors. Sequencing used immunoSEQ multiplex PCR; TCRdb keeps in-frame clones, though not all of them. The sample contains about 58,000 clones, more than 90% of which appear only once. The sequenced sample was PBMCs. Every receptor here comes from a man younger than 30 in good health and CMV-seronegative. The CDR3 runs from the conserved cysteine through the conserved F or W. A D gene is named only where the DNA matches it firmly. A row's size may be missing; if present it is once, few, many or a size class.

cdr3_length: 12; clone_size: -; d_call: -; j_call: TRBJ2-3; v_call: TRBV7-9; cdr3_aa: CASSLANGPPYF; cdr3_nt: TGTGCCAGCAGCTTAGCCAATGGCCCCCCGTATTTT
cdr3_length: 13; clone_size: -; d_call: TRBD2; j_call: TRBJ2-7; v_call: TRBV10-3; cdr3_aa: CAITGLAGDEQYF; cdr3_nt: TGTGCCATCACTGGACTAGCGGGAGATGAGCAGTACTTC
cdr3_length: 15; clone_size: -; d_call: -; j_call: TRBJ2-3; v_call: TRBV9; cdr3_aa: CASSVGTGPTDTQYF; cdr3_nt: TGTGCCAGCAGCGTAGGTACAGGCCCAACAGATACGCAGTATTTT
cdr3_length: 12; clone_size: -; d_call: -; j_call: TRBJ2-3; v_call: TRBV6-5; cdr3_aa: CASSREGDTQYF; cdr3_nt: TGTGCCAGCAGTCGAGAGGGAGATACGCAGTATTTT
cdr3_length: 17; clone_size: few; d_call: -; j_call: TRBJ1-4; v_call: TRBV5-1; cdr3_aa: CASGEGTSSSTNEKLFF; cdr3_nt: TGCGCCAGCGGCGAGGGGACATCCAGTTCAACTAATGAAAAACTGTTTTTT
cdr3_length: 15; clone_size: -; d_call: -; j_call: TRBJ2-2; v_call: TRBV6-1; cdr3_aa: CASRFWQGSTGELFF; cdr3_nt: TGTGCCAGCAGGTTTTGGCAGGGGTCCACCGGGGAGCTGTTTTTT
cdr3_length: 19; clone_size: -; d_call: TRBD1; j_call: TRBJ1-2; v_call: TRBV7-9; cdr3_aa: CASSLIGGQGDRMDYGYTF; cdr3_nt: TGTGCCAGCAGCCTTATTGGAGGACAGGGGGACCGGATGGACTATGGCTACACCTTC
cdr3_length: 15; clone_size: -; d_call: TRBD1; j_call: TRBJ1-5; v_call: TRBV6-1; cdr3_aa: CASTETGGSNQPQHF; cdr3_nt: TGTGCCAGCACCGAGACAGGGGGTAGCAATCAGCCCCAGCATTTT
cdr3_length: 15; clone_size: -; d_call: TRBD1; j_call: TRBJ1-5; v_call: TRBV19; cdr3_aa: CASTTTGYSNQPQHF; cdr3_nt: TGTGCCAGTACCACGACAGGGTATAGCAATCAGCCCCAGCATTTT
cdr3_length: 13; clone_size: -; d_call: -; j_call: TRBJ2-5; v_call: TRBV10-3; cdr3_aa: CAISGSGEETQYF; cdr3_nt: TGTGCCATCAGTGGGAGCGGAGAAGAGACCCAGTACTTC
cdr3_length: 13; clone_size: -; d_call: TRBD1; j_call: TRBJ1-5; v_call: TRBV6-5; cdr3_aa: CASRPGGHQPQHF; cdr3_nt: TGTGCCAGCAGACCAGGGGGCCACCAGCCCCAGCATTTT
cdr3_length: 18; clone_size: -; d_call: TRBD1; j_call: TRBJ1-2; v_call: TRBV19; cdr3_aa: CASSPHAGTGGATYGYTF; cdr3_nt: TGTGCCAGTAGTCCCCACGCCGGGACAGGGGGCGCCACCTATGGCTACACCTTC
cdr3_length: 15; clone_size: -; d_call: TRBD1; j_call: TRBJ2-1; v_call: TRBV30; cdr3_aa: CAWVDRGRPVNEQFF; cdr3_nt: TGTGCCTGGGTGGACAGGGGGCGACCTGTCAATGAGCAGTTCTTC
cdr3_length: 14; clone_size: -; d_call: TRBD1; j_call: TRBJ2-2; v_call: TRBV10-3; cdr3_aa: CAISDGQGAGELFF; cdr3_nt: TGTGCCATCAGTGACGGACAGGGGGCCGGGGAGCTGTTTTTT
cdr3_length: 14; clone_size: -; d_call: TRBD1; j_call: TRBJ1-2; v_call: TRBV4-1; cdr3_aa: CASSQGQGGYGYTF; cdr3_nt: TGCGCCAGCAGCCAAGGACAGGGTGGCTATGGCTACACCTTC
cdr3_length: 14; clone_size: -; d_call: -; j_call: TRBJ2-2; v_call: TRBV5-6; cdr3_aa: CASSLVRGTGELFF; cdr3_nt: TGTGCCAGCAGCTTGGTTCGGGGTACCGGGGAGCTGTTTTTT
cdr3_length: 14; clone_size: -; d_call: -; j_call: TRBJ2-7; v_call: TRBV18; cdr3_aa: CASSPIRSSYEQYF; cdr3_nt: TGTGCCAGCTCACCTATCAGGTCGTCCTACGAGCAGTACTTC
cdr3_length: 16; clone_size: -; d_call: TRBD1; j_call: TRBJ2-5; v_call: TRBV2; cdr3_aa: CASSARTGEVFETQYF; cdr3_nt: TGTGCCAGCAGTGCCCGGACAGGGGAGGTTTTTGAGACCCAGTACTTC
cdr3_length: 14; clone_size: -; d_call: TRBD1; j_call: TRBJ1-4; v_call: TRBV5-1; cdr3_aa: CASSRQGVNEKLFF; cdr3_nt: TGCGCCAGCAGCCGACAGGGGGTAAATGAAAAACTGTTTTTT
cdr3_length: 13; clone_size: -; d_call: -; j_call: TRBJ2-7; v_call: TRBV6-6; cdr3_aa: CASNLGASYEQYF; cdr3_nt: TGTGCCAGCAACTTGGGGGCCTCCTACGAGCAGTACTTC
cdr3_length: 13; clone_size: -; d_call: -; j_call: TRBJ2-7; v_call: TRBV2; cdr3_aa: CASTTAVGSGQYF; cdr3_nt: TGTGCCAGCACGACGGCAGTCGGGTCGGGGCAGTACTTC
cdr3_length: 12; clone_size: -; d_call: -; j_call: TRBJ1-5; v_call: TRBV28; cdr3_aa: CASTRGGQPQHF; cdr3_nt: TGTGCCAGCACACGAGGGGGTCAGCCCCAGCATTTT
cdr3_length: 16; clone_size: -; d_call: TRBD2; j_call: TRBJ2-1; v_call: TRBV7-7; cdr3_aa: CASSSSGSRFFDEQFF; cdr3_nt: TGTGCTAGCAGTTCTAGCGGGAGCAGATTCTTCGATGAGCAGTTCTTC
cdr3_length: 12; clone_size: -; d_call: -; j_call: TRBJ2-7; v_call: TRBV11-2; cdr3_aa: CASSLVEREQYF; cdr3_nt: TGTGCCAGCAGCTTAGTAGAACGCGAGCAGTACTTC
cdr3_length: 17; clone_size: -; d_call: TRBD2; j_call: TRBJ2-7; v_call: TRBV5-4; cdr3_aa: CASRTWGRSSGQYEQYF; cdr3_nt: TGTGCCAGCAGGACCTGGGGGAGGTCTAGCGGACAATACGAGCAGTACTTC
cdr3_length: 17; clone_size: -; d_call: -; j_call: TRBJ2-5; v_call: TRBV1; cdr3_aa: CTSSQYVSGRAGETQYF; cdr3_nt: TGCACCAGCAGCCAATACGTTAGCGGGAGGGCAGGTGAGACCCAGTACTTC